Listed here are 13 T cell receptor beta chains from one sample, sequenced in a study of blood T cell repertoires in COVID-19. TCRdb keeps only in-frame clones here, not all; method: immunoSEQ multiplex PCR. The sample includes approximately 180,000 clones, roughly nine tenths of them seen just once. The source material was PBMCs or T cells enriched from blood (not recorded which). The receptor source for this set is a woman aged 40 to 50 with acute COVID-19.

The rearrangement links TRBV11-1 to TRBJ2-5; D remains unclear. Trimming stripped 0 bases from V and 5 bases from J, with 7 bases between. Germline V gene lookup returns CDR1 SGHAT and CDR2 FQDESV (reference sequence). CDR3 length equals 13 residues. The CDR3 coding sequence is TGTGCCAGCAGCTTAGCCAGGCACGAGACCCAGTACTTC. The encoded protein is CASSLARHETQYF.

CDR3 sequence reads: CASSSVAGLEETQYF. CDR3 sequence (DNA): TGTGCCAGCAGTTCTGTAGCGGGGCTAGAAGAGACCCAGTACTTC. The chain couples TRBV13 to TRBJ2-5; 8 positions match TRBD2. The V segment lost 6 bases and the J segment 3 bases; nucleotides outside the gene matches: 9. From germline, CDR1 is PRHDT and CDR2 FYEKMQ (reference sequence). The CDR3 is 15 residues long.

This rearrangement joins TRBV29-1 to TRBJ2-1; 11 bases match TRBD1. The germline V gene encodes CDR1 SQVTM and CDR2 ANQGSEA. CDR3 size: 13 residues. Trimming cost V 8 bases and J 8 bases; bases outside gene matches: 8. In DNA form, the CDR3 reads TGCAGCTCGGACAGGGGGCAAGGGTATGAGCAGTTCTTC. It translates to CSSDRGQGYEQFF.

This clone was detected only a few times. The rearrangement uses TRBV7-2 and TRBJ2-1, with TRBD2 matching over 7 bases. This CDR3 spans 14 amino acids. CDR1 is SGHTA, CDR2 FQGNSA, per germline. V trimming: 1 base; J trimming: 8 bases; junction bases outside the gene matches: 5. Here the CDR3 reads CASSLGTRTHEQFF. The CDR3 DNA sequence: TGTGCCAGCAGCTTAGGGACTAGAACCCATGAGCAGTTCTTC.

The table lists this clone with a few counts. J is TRBJ1-2 and V is TRBV20-1; TRBD1 is a possible D gene (5 bases). The CDR3 loop spans 11 amino acids. CDR1 is DFQATT and CDR2 is SNEGSKA in the germline V gene (reference sequence). Trimming took 1 base from V and 8 from J, leaving 8 bases between them. The CDR3 here is CSARAGGGYTF. CDR3 nucleotides: TGCAGTGCTAGAGCCGGGGGGGGCTACACCTTC.

The V gene is TRBV19, the J gene TRBJ1-2, with D tentatively TRBD1 (6 bases). Germline values: CDR1 LNHDA, CDR2 SQIVND (reference sequence). This CDR3 comprises 13 residues. V dropped 4 bases and J dropped 8 bases, with 14 bases sitting between them. CDR3 DNA sequence: TGTGCCAGTAGTACCGGACAGCTGGGGGGCTACACCTTC. Translation: CASSTGQLGGYTF.

The CDR3 DNA is TGCGCCAGCAGCCAGACCCCAGGGTCTTCCACAGATACGCAGTATTTT. This translates into CASSQTPGSSTDTQYF. The genes are TRBV4-1 and TRBJ2-3, with D possibly TRBD1 on 5 matching bases. Germline CDR1 MGHRA, CDR2 YSYEKL. The CDR3 has 16 residues. V shed 3 bases and J shed 2 bases, with 15 bases lying between them.

The chain links TRBV5-4 to TRBJ2-7; D gene uncertain. This CDR3 comprises 12 residues. The V gene lost 2 bases and the J gene lost 1 base, with 4 bases spanning the gap. From germline, CDR1 is SGHNT and CDR2 YYREEE (reference sequence). The CDR3 protein is CASSLSSYEQYF. The CDR3 bases are TGTGCCAGCAGCTTATCTTCCTACGAGCAGTACTTC.

The genes are TRBV5-1 and TRBJ2-3, with TRBD1 matching over 8 bases. The junction had 5 bases not matched to a gene; V was cut back by 0 bases and J by 5 bases. Germline assignment: CDR1 SGHRS and CDR2 YFSETQ. This CDR3 comprises 15 residues. CDR3 DNA: TGCGCCAGCAGCTTGGGACAGGGGATTGGAGATACGCAGTATTTT. The encoded protein is CASSLGQGIGDTQYF.

The chain combines TRBV10-3 with TRBJ1-4; 9 bases map to TRBD1. V was pared by 6 bases and J by 10 bases, with 3 bases of the junction left unmatched. The length of the CDR3 is 12 residues. In germline, CDR1 is ENHRY, CDR2 SYGVKD. CDR3 residues: CAIRDRGGKLFF. The CDR3 nucleotides read TGTGCCATCAGGGACAGGGGAGGAAAACTGTTTTTT.

CDR3 in amino acids: CASSRGQLGDTQYF. The CDR3 DNA is TGCGCCAGCAGTAGGGGCCAGTTAGGGGATACGCAGTATTTT. This chain joins TRBV5-1 and TRBJ2-3; perhaps TRBD1 as D (5 bases). From germline, CDR1 is SGHRS and CDR2 YFSETQ. Trimming pared 5 bases from V and 6 bases from J, leaving 16 bases between. The CDR3 length is 14 residues.

The rearrangement links TRBV19 to TRBJ1-5, with TRBD1 matching over 7 bases. Unmatched junction bases numbered 7, after V lost 7 bases and J lost 4 bases. The germline gives CDR1 LNHDA, CDR2 SQIVND (reference sequence). The CDR3 runs 14 residues. CDR3: CASTPTGPNQPQHF. The CDR3 DNA is TGTGCCAGTACCCCGACAGGGCCAAATCAGCCCCAGCATTTT. The entire variable domain, with the rest obtained from reference TRBV19 and TRBJ1-5, is as follows: DGGITQSPKYLFRKEGQNVTLSCEQNLNHDAMYWYRQDPGQGLRLIYYSQIVNDFQKGDIAEGYSVSREKKESFPLTVTSAQKNPTAFYLCASTPTGPNQPQHFGDGTRLSIL.

V is TRBV7-9 and J is TRBJ2-3, with 11 positions matching TRBD2. Looked up from germline, CDR1 is SEHNR and CDR2 is FQNEAQ (reference sequence). Losses at the gene ends were 3 bases for V and 0 bases for J; bases not matched to a gene: 5. The CDR3 totals 17 residues. The CDR3 loop is CASSFSGTSGSTDTQYF. In nucleotides, the CDR3 is TGTGCCAGCAGCTTTTCCGGGACTAGCGGTAGCACAGATACGCAGTATTTT.